This entry concerns a single T cell receptor (beta chain). Its antigen is unidentified. These data originate in a study of T cell repertoires in cytomegalovirus infection. Study in general: In the study, CMV epitopes included recently identified HLA-C-restricted and well-studied HLA-B-restricted ones. In public TCR beta signatures, there were indications of both CMV infection and matching HLA type.

Study results and limitations: HLA-C-restricted CMV-specific TCR beta clonotypes prevailed in the ex vivo response.

TCRdb called the reads again in MiXCR, with one record for every CDR3 protein. The sample shows some 900,000 distinct CDR3 sequences, roughly 33% of them seen only once. Between the trimmed V and J ends, which lost 4 bases and 4 bases, there was a span of 17 bases. Germline CDR1 reads SEHNR; CDR2 reads FQNEAQ (reference sequence). CDR3 size: 16 residues. This TCR derives from a human donor in good health (CMV status not recorded). Some clones in this sample may be carry-over from other donors' samples. This material consisted of cultured CD8+ T cells from PBMCs, taken from culture after CMV antigen stimulation. This rearrangement joins TRBV7-9 to TRBJ1-3; weak D call: TRBD1 (6 bases). The CDR3 coding sequence is TGTGCCAGCAGCTCGCAAACAGGGAGATCGGGAAACACCATATATTTT. Encoded protein: CASSSQTGRSGNTIYF.